This TCR beta chain was recovered during a study of OX40 agonist ivuxolimab in advanced cancers. For the study at large: Recorded diagnoses for dose-escalation patients were hepatocellular carcinoma, melanoma, renal cell or head and neck cancer.

Of note for this clone: Its target is not known.

Sequencing was performed with immunoSEQ multiplex PCR; in TCRdb, only in-frame clones are kept and a portion is missing. The sample yields just under 85,000 clones, 75% to 90% seen once. The CDR3 is 15 residues long. Germline V gene data show CDR1 as SGHVS and CDR2 as FQNEAQ. Trimming pared 2 bases from V and 0 bases from J, leaving 10 bases between. Overall study results and limits: Mean expanded clone counts were higher in CD8+ than CD4+ T cells.

The sequencing here drew on CD4+ or CD8+ T cells sorted from blood, taken in a trial of the OX40 agonist ivuxolimab. The receptor comes from an adult with an advanced solid tumor such as melanoma, head and neck, liver or kidney cancer. The rearrangement links TRBV7-8 to TRBJ1-1, with D possibly TRBD1 on 6 matching bases. The CDR3: CASSLRTDLNTEAFF. As DNA, the CDR3 is TGTGCCAGCAGCTTACGGACAGACCTGAACACTGAAGCTTTCTTT.